The 9 T cell receptor beta chains in this list originate from one sample, sequenced in a study of metastatic and nonmetastatic thyroid tumors. Treatment of any kind had been given to no patient before thyroid surgery. TCRdb reprocessed the PCR reads via MiXCR. The sample has roughly 18,000 clones, about 26% seen once. The source material was tumor tissue. The source of these receptors is a female donor with papillary thyroid cancer or a benign thyroid nodule (not recorded which). Some clones in this sample may be carry-over from other donors' samples.

This clone was seen at least ten times. The V call is TRBV7-3, the J call TRBJ2-1; D is uncertain. The CDR3 sequence is 11 residues long. V lost 5 bases and J 4 bases, leaving 3 bases between the germline ends. The germline CDR1 and CDR2 sequences are SGHTA and FQGTGA. The CDR3 DNA reads TGTGCCAGCAGCCCGTACAATGAGCAGTTCTTC. The encoded protein is CASSPYNEQFF. Together with reference TRBV7-3 and TRBJ2-1, the CDR3 gives the full variable domain: GAGVSQTPSNKVTEKGKYVELRCDPISGHTALYWYRQSLGQGPEFLIYFQGTGAADDSGLPNDRFFAVRPEGSVSTLKIQRTERGDSAVYLCASSPYNEQFFGPGTRLTVL.

J is TRBJ1-1 and V is TRBV6-5; 11 bases line up with TRBD1. V shed 0 bases, J shed 4 bases, and the junction held 1 base outside the gene matches. Germline lookup yields CDR1 MNHEY and CDR2 SVGAGI. The length of the CDR3 is 15 residues. CDR3 protein: CASSYSGTGGTEAFF. In DNA, the CDR3 is TGTGCCAGCAGTTACTCGGGGACAGGGGGCACTGAAGCTTTCTTT.

In its sample, this clone was seen many times. A much larger clonotype is one base distant, so this may be a read error. The chain is built from TRBV6-1 and TRBJ2-3, with D unclear. Germline CDR1 MNHNS, CDR2 SASEGT. The CDR3 contains 11 residues. Trimming took off 2 bases at V and 8 bases at J, with 5 bases between the two ends. Here the CDR3 DNA reads TGTGCCAGCAGTGAACTCGCTACGCAGTATTTT. This encodes CASSELATQYF.

Many counts were recorded for this clone. Different DNA sequences within this sample yield the same CDR3. The chain carries TRBV2 and TRBJ2-7, with D perhaps TRBD1 (6 bases). Trimming removed 5 bases at V and 2 bases at J, with 13 bases between. CDR1 and CDR2 (germline): SNHLY, FYNNEI. The CDR3 extends over 14 amino acids. CDR3 region: CASSIKQGPYEQYF. CDR3 DNA: TGTGCCAGCAGTATTAAACAGGGACCCTACGAGCAGTACTTC.

This clone was found a few times. Relative to the germline gene, one junction end is altered; a read error may explain this. The CDR3 DNA follows: TGCTTAATTGAATCCAAAAACATTCAGTACTTC. It encodes CLIESKNIQYF. The V gene is TRBV28, the J gene TRBJ2-4; the D is unclear. From germline, CDR1 is MDHEN and CDR2 SYDVKM. The CDR3 is made up of 11 amino acids.

Only a few counts were recorded for this clone. The chain has TRBV18 and TRBJ2-1; 9 nucleotides line up with TRBD2. Germline assignment: CDR1 KGHSH and CDR2 LQKENI. This CDR3 is 16 amino acids long. V shed 3 bases, J shed 3 bases, and the junction held 6 bases outside the gene matches. In DNA form, the CDR3 reads TGTGCCAGCTCACCGCAGGCGGGAGGGGGCTACAATGAGCAGTTCTTC. Translation gives CASSPQAGGGYNEQFF.

The chain recombines TRBV20-1 with TRBJ2-7, with D maybe TRBD1 (6 bases). The ends were cut back, 6 bases at V and 4 bases at J, with 16 bases in the middle. The CDR3 consists of 13 residues. Germline-derived CDR1 and CDR2 are DFQATT and SNEGSKA (reference sequence). Here the CDR3 DNA reads TGCAGTGCGCGGACAGTTAATCTATACGAGCAGTACTTC. This gives the protein CSARTVNLYEQYF.

The V call is TRBV20-1, the J call TRBJ1-1; TRBD1 aligns across 7 bases. Germline-derived CDR1 and CDR2 are DFQATT and SNEGSKA (reference sequence). The CDR3 contains 13 residues. With V trimmed by 8 bases and J by 4 bases, 10 bases remained unmatched. The CDR3 here is CSSGTGASTEAFF. CDR3 DNA: TGCAGTTCTGGTACAGGGGCTAGCACTGAAGCTTTCTTT.

In its sample, this clone was seen many times. This sample also contains other DNA sequences that code for the same CDR3. The chain has TRBV9 and TRBJ2-1; D gene unclear. V gave up 0 bases and J gave up 2 bases, with 9 bases separating them. CDR3 size: 15 residues. CDR1 and CDR2 (germline): SGDLS, YYNGEE. The CDR3, as DNA: TGTGCCAGCAGCGTAGCCTCGGACCCCTACAATGAGCAGTTCTTC. Translated: CASSVASDPYNEQFF.